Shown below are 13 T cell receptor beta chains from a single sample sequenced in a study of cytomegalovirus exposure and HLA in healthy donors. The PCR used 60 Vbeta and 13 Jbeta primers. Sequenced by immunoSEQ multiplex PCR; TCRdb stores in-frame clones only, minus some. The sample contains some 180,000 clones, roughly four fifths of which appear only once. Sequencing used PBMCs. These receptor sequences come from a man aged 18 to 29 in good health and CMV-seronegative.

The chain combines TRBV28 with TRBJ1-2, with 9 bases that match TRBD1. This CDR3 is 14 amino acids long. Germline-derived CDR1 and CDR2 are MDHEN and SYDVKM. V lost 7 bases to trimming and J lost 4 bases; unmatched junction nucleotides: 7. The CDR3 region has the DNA TGTGCCAGCAACTCGGGACAGGGACCCTATGGCTACACCTTC. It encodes CASNSGQGPYGYTF.

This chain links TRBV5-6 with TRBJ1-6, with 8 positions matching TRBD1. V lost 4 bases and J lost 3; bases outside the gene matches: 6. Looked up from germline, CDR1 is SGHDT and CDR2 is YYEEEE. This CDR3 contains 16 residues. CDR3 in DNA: TGTGCCAGCAGCCTGGGACAGGTTGACTATAATTCACCCCTCCACTTT. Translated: CASSLGQVDYNSPLHF. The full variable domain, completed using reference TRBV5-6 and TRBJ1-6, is DAGVTQSPTHLIKTRGQQVTLRCSPKSGHDTVSWYQQALGQGPQFIFQYYEEEERQRGNFPDRFSGHQFPNYSSELNVNALLLGDSALYLCASSLGQVDYNSPLHFGNGTRLTVT.

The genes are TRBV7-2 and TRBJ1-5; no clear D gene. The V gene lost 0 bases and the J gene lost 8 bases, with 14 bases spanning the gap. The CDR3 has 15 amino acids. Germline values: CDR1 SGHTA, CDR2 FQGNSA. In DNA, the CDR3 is TGTGCCAGCAGCTTAGCGGACGGACTTCGCGAGCCCCAGCATTTT. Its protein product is CASSLADGLREPQHF.

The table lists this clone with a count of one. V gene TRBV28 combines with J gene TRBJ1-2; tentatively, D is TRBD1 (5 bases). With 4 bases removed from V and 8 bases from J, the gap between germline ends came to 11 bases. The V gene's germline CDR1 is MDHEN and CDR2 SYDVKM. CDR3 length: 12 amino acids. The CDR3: CASSWGRAGYTF. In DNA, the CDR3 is TGTGCCAGCAGTTGGGGCCGGGCCGGCTACACCTTC.

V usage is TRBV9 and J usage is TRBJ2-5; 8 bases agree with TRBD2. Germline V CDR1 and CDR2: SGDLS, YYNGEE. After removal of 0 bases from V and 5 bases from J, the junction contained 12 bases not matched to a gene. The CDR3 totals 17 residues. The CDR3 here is CASSVDTVGGALETQYF. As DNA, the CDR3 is TGTGCCAGCAGCGTAGATACGGTCGGGGGGGCCTTGGAGACCCAGTACTTC.

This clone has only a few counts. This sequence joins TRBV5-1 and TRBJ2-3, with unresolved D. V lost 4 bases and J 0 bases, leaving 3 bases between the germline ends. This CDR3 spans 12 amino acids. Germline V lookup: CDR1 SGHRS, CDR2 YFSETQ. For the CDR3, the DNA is TGCGCCAGCAGCCCGAGCACAGATACGCAGTATTTT. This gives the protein CASSPSTDTQYF.

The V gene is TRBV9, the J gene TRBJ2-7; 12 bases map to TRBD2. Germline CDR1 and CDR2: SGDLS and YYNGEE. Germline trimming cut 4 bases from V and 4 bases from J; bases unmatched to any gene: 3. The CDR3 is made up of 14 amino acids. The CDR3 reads CASSLAGGPYEQYF. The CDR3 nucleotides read TGTGCCAGCAGCCTAGCGGGAGGGCCTTACGAGCAGTACTTC. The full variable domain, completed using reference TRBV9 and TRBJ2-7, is DSGVTQTPKHLITATGQRVTLRCSPRSGDLSVYWYQQSLDQGLQFLIQYYNGEERAKGNILERFSAQQFPDLHSELNLSSLELGDSALYFCASSLAGGPYEQYFGPGTRLTVT.

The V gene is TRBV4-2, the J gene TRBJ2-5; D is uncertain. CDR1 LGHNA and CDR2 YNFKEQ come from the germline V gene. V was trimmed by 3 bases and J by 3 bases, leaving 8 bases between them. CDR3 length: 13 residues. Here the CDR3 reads CASSQTREETQYF. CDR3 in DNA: TGTGCCAGCAGCCAGACCCGGGAAGAGACCCAGTACTTC.

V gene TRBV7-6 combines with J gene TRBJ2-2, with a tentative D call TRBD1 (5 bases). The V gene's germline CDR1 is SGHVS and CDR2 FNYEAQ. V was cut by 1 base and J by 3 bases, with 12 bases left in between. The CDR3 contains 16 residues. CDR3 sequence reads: CASSLDVGHYTGELFF. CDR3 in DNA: TGTGCCAGCAGCTTAGACGTCGGACATTACACCGGGGAGCTGTTTTTT.

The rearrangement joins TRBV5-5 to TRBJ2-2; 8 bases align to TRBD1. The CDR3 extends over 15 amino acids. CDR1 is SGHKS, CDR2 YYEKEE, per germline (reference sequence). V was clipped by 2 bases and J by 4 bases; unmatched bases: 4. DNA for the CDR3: TGTGCCAGCAGCTTCGGACAGGGAATCACCGGGGAGCTGTTTTTT. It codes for CASSFGQGITGELFF. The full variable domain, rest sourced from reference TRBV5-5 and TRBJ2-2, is DAGVTQSPTHLIKTRGQQVTLRCSPISGHKSVSWYQQVLGQGPQFIFQYYEKEERGRGNFPDRFSARQFPNYSSELNVNALLLGDSALYLCASSFGQGITGELFFGEGSRLTVL.

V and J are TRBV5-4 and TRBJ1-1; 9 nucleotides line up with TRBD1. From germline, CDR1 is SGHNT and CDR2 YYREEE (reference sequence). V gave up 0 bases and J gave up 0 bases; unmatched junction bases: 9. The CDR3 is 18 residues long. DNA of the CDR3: TGTGCCAGCAGCTTGGCCGGGACAGGGCCTCGGATGAACACTGAAGCTTTCTTT. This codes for CASSLAGTGPRMNTEAFF. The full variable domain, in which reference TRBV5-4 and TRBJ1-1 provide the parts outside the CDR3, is ETGVTQSPTHLIKTRGQQVTLRCSSQSGHNTVSWYQQALGQGPQFIFQYYREEENGRGNFPPRFSGLQFPNYSSELNVNALELDDSALYLCASSLAGTGPRMNTEAFFGQGTRLTVV.

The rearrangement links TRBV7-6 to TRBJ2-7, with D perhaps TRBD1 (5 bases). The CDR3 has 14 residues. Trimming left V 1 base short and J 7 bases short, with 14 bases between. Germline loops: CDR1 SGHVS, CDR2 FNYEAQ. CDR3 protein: CASSLVQAPGEQYF. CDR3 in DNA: TGTGCCAGCAGCTTAGTACAGGCCCCGGGTGAGCAGTACTTC.

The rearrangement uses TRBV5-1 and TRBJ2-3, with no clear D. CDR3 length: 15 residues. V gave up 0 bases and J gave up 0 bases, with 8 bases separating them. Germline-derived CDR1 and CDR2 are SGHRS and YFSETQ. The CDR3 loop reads CASSLDRVSTDTQYF. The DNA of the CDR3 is TGCGCCAGCAGCTTGGACAGAGTAAGCACAGATACGCAGTATTTT.